Below are 5 T cell receptor beta chains sequenced from a single sample in a study of blood T cell repertoires in COVID-19. The method was immunoSEQ multiplex PCR; TCRdb's version includes in-frame clones alone and lacks a portion of them. The data hold 35,000 to 55,000 clones, with roughly 87% observed a single time. The sequencing sample was made of peripheral blood. The receptors were sampled from a man in his 70s with active COVID-19.

This clone has more than one count but fewer than ten. The rearrangement links TRBV7-9 to TRBJ1-5; no firm D call. From germline, CDR1 is SEHNR and CDR2 FQNEAQ (reference sequence). This CDR3 is built from 14 residues. V shed 5 bases and J shed 0 bases, with 8 bases lying between them. CDR3 nucleotides: TGTGCCAGCAGCATTGACAATAGCAATCAGCCCCAGCATTTT. Protein sequence: CASSIDNSNQPQHF.

The CDR3 region has the DNA TGTGCCAGTAGTATGGGCAGGGAAGGGACTAATGAAAAACTGTTTTTT. Translating gives CASSMGREGTNEKLFF. The gene calls are TRBV19 and TRBJ1-4, with TRBD1 as a possible D gene (5 bases). Germline CDR1 LNHDA, CDR2 SQIVND (reference sequence). The CDR3 sequence is 16 residues long. V was shortened by 3 bases and J by 2 bases, with 13 bases between the two germline ends.

V and J are TRBV5-4 and TRBJ1-1, with D possibly matching TRBD1 (5 bases). Deletions cut 2 bases from V and 1 base from J, with 12 bases between. The germline V gene has CDR1 SGHNT and CDR2 YYREEE (reference sequence). This CDR3 contains 15 residues. The CDR3 sequence: CASSLVGHKNTEAFF. CDR3 bases: TGTGCCAGCAGCTTAGTAGGACACAAGAACACTGAAGCTTTCTTT. Complete variable domain (other parts from reference TRBV5-4 and TRBJ1-1): ETGVTQSPTHLIKTRGQQVTLRCSSQSGHNTVSWYQQALGQGPQFIFQYYREEENGRGNFPPRFSGLQFPNYSSELNVNALELDDSALYLCASSLVGHKNTEAFFGQGTRLTVV.

The J gene is TRBJ1-3, the V gene TRBV7-3; 7 nucleotides agree with TRBD1. The CDR3 is 17 amino acids. The germline V gene has CDR1 SGHTA and CDR2 FQGTGA. V lost 5 bases to trimming and J lost 1 base; unmatched junction nucleotides: 11. The CDR3 DNA is TGTGCCAGCAGCCCTCTACAGGGGTATATGTCTGGAAACACCATATATTTT. This encodes CASSPLQGYMSGNTIYF.

The chain joins TRBV18 to TRBJ2-2, with D hard to call. Trimming took off 3 bases at V and 1 base at J, with 12 bases between the two ends. CDR1 KGHSH and CDR2 LQKENI come from the germline V gene. The CDR3 is 16 residues long. The CDR3 DNA reads as TGTGCCAGCTCACCCCTGGCAGTGCTGAACACCGGGGAGCTGTTTTTT. Translating gives CASSPLAVLNTGELFF.